This T cell receptor beta chain was profiled in a study of cytomegalovirus exposure and HLA in healthy donors. Study observations and caveats: Generally TCR sequences proved uncommon, though certain public TCRs appeared in numerous donors. Clonal expansion, a later analysis showed, was greater in HLA-associated TCR beta chains than in equally common others.

In the PCR, 60 Vbeta and 13 Jbeta primers were used. Generated by immunoSEQ multiplex PCR, the TCRdb table keeps only in-frame clones and is missing some. The sample gives some 150,000 clones, around 79% of which show up once; 1.1% to 1.5% is in the top ten. The CDR3 extends over 18 amino acids. Trimming took off 4 bases at V and 2 bases at J, with 23 bases between the two ends. Per germline, CDR1 MGHRA and CDR2 YSYEKL. Comment on this clone: What it recognizes is unknown.

The clonotype originates from a woman aged 40 to 50 in good health and CMV-seronegative. The material sequenced was PBMCs. This chain uses TRBV4-1 with TRBJ1-2; D gene ambiguous. Here the CDR3 reads CASSLLIGEIPVNYGYTF. The CDR3 bases are TGCGCCAGCAGCCTCCTAATCGGGGAAATCCCCGTCAACTATGGCTACACCTTC.